This TCR beta chain was sequenced for a study of brain T cells in children with intractable seizures. Whole-study findings and limits: Viral specificity was inferred only from CDR3 similarity; HCMV serostatus was unknown.

The repertoire was sequenced with immunoSEQ multiplex PCR; TCRdb's copy has only in-frame clones and lacks some. The sample shows 65,000 to 85,000 clones, approximately 94% of them seen only once. Before surgery, patients took at least one anti-epileptic drug. Turning to this clone: Antigen specificity is unknown.

The V gene lost 4 bases and the J gene lost 4 bases, with 5 bases spanning the gap. This CDR3 has 11 residues. Germline CDR1 is SGHNT and CDR2 is YENEEA. The source is a boy in the first two years of life with tuberous sclerosis and intractable seizures. Sequenced material: peripheral blood, taken at surgery. V and J are TRBV11-3 and TRBJ2-7, with D uncertain. As DNA, the CDR3 is TGTGCCAGCAGCTCAAAATACGAGCAGTACTTC. Translating gives CASSSKYEQYF.